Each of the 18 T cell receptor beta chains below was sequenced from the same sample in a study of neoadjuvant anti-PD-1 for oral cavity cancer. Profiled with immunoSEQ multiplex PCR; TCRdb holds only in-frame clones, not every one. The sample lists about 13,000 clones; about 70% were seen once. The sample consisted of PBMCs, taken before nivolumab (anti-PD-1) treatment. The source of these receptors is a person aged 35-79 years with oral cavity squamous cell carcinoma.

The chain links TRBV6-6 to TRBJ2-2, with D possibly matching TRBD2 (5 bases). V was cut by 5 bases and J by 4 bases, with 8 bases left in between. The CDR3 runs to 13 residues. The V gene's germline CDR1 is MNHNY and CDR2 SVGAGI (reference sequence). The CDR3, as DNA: TGTGCCAGCAGTACGGACTTCACCGGGGAGCTGTTTTTT. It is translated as CASSTDFTGELFF.

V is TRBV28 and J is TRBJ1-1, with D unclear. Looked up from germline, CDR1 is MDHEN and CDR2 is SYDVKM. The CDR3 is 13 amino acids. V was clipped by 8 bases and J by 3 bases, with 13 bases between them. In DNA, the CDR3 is TGTGCCAGCCTACACGGAGGGTACACTGAAGCTTTCTTT. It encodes CASLHGGYTEAFF.

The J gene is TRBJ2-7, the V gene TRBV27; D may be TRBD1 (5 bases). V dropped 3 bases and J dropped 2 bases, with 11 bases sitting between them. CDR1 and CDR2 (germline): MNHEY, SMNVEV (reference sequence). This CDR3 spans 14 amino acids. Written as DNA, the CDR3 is TGTGCCAGCAGTTTTGGGGCGGACACCTACGAGCAGTACTTC. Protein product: CASSFGADTYEQYF.

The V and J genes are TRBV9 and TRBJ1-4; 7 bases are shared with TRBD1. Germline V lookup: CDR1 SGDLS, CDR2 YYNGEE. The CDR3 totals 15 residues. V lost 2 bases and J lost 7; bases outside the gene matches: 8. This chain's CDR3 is CASSVVGGVGEKLFF. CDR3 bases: TGTGCCAGCAGCGTGGTAGGGGGCGTGGGTGAAAAACTGTTTTTT.

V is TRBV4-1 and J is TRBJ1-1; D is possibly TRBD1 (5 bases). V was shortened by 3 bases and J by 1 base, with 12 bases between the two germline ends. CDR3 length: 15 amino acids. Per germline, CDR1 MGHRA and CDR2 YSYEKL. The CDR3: CASSQGQFKNTEAFF. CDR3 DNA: TGCGCCAGCAGCCAGGGGCAATTTAAGAACACTGAAGCTTTCTTT.

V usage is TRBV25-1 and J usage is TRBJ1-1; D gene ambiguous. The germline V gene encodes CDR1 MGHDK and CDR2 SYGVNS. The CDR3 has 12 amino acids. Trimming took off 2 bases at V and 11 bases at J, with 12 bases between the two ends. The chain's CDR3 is CASSEGKGKAFF. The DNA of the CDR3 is TGTGCCAGCAGTGAAGGAAAGGGAAAGGCTTTCTTT.

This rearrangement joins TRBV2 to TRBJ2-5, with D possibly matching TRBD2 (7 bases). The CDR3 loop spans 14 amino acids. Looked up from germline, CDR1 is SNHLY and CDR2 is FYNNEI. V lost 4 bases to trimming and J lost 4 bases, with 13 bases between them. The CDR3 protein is CASSAEGGGETQYF. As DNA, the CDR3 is TGTGCCAGCAGTGCGGAGGGAGGGGGAGAGACCCAGTACTTC. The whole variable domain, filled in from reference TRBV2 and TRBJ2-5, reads EPEVTQTPSHQVTQMGQEVILRCVPISNHLYFYWYRQILGQKVEFLVSFYNNEISEKSEIFDDQFSVERPDGSNFTLKIRSTKLEDSAMYFCASSAEGGGETQYFGPGTRLLVL.

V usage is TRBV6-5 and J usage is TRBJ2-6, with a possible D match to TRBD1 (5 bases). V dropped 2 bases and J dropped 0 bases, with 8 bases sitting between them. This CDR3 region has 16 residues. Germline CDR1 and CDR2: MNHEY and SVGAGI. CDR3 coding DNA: TGTGCCAGCAGTTACGACAGACGCTCTGGGGCCAACGTCCTGACTTTC. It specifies CASSYDRRSGANVLTF.

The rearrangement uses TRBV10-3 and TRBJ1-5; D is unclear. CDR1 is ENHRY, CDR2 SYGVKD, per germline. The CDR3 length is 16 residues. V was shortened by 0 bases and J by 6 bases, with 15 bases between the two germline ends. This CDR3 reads CAISESGAPRGQPQHF. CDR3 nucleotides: TGTGCCATCAGTGAGTCAGGAGCGCCCCGCGGTCAGCCCCAGCATTTT.

CDR3 in amino acids: CAWRAGWGTYEQYF. CDR3 DNA sequence: TGTGCCTGGAGGGCCGGTTGGGGCACCTACGAGCAGTACTTC. The chain couples TRBV30 to TRBJ2-7, with D possibly matching TRBD1 (5 bases). Germline lookup yields CDR1 GTSNPN and CDR2 SVGIG (reference sequence). The CDR3 length is 14 residues. V was pared by 3 bases and J by 2 bases, with 14 bases between.

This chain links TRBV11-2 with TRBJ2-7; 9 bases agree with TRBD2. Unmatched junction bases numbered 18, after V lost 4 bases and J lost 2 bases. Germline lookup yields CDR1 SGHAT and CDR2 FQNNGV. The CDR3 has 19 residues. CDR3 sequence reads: CASSSYYSLGEREAYEQYF. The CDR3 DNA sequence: TGTGCCAGCAGCTCCTATTACTCCCTCGGAGAGCGGGAGGCCTACGAGCAGTACTTC.

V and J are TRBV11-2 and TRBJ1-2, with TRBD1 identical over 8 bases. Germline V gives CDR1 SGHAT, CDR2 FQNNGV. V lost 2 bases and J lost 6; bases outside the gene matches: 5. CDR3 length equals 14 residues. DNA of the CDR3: TGTGCCAGCAGCTTAATCGGACAGGGAGATGGCTACACCTTC. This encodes CASSLIGQGDGYTF.

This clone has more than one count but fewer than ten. CDR3 sequence: CASSYLGGRSPLHF. The CDR3 bases are TGTGCCAGCAGTTACTTAGGGGGCAGGTCACCCCTCCACTTT. The chain carries TRBV6-5 and TRBJ1-6, with 7 positions matching TRBD1. The V gene end was trimmed by 1 base and the J gene end by 10 bases; junction bases not matched to a gene: 4. In germline, CDR1 is MNHEY, CDR2 SVGAGI. The CDR3 has 14 amino acids.

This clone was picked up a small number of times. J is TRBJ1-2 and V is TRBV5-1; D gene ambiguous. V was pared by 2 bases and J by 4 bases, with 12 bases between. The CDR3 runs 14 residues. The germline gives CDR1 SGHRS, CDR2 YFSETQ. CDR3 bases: TGCGCCAGCAGCTTCCTGGACCGGTTCTATGGCTACACCTTC. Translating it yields CASSFLDRFYGYTF.

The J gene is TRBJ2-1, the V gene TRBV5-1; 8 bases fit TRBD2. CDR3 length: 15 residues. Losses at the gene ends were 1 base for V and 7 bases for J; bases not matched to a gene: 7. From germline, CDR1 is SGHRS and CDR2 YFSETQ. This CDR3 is CASSLSSGGLNEQFF. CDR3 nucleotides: TGCGCCAGCAGCTTGAGTTCGGGGGGGCTAAATGAGCAGTTCTTC.

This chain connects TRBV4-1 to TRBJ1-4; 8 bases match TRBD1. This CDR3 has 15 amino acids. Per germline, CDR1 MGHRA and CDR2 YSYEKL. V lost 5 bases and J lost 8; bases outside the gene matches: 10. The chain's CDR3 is CASSKTGTGGEKLFF. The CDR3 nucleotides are TGCGCCAGCAGCAAAACCGGGACAGGTGGGGAAAAACTGTTTTTT.

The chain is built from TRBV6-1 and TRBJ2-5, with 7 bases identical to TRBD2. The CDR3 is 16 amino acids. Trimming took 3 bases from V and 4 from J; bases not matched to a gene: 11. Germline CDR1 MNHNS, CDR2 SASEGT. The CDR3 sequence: CASSDQLGRGRETQYF. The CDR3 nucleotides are TGTGCCAGCAGTGACCAGTTGGGGAGGGGTAGAGAGACCCAGTACTTC.

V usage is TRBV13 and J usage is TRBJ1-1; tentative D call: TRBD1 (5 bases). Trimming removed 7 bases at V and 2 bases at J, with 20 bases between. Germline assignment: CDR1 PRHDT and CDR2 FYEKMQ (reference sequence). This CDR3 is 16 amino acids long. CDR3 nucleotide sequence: TGTGCCAGCACTACGCGGGGGGGTAGAGAAAACACTGAAGCTTTCTTT. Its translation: CASTTRGGRENTEAFF.